The source of this T cell receptor beta chain is a study of T cell repertoires in cytomegalovirus infection. For the study at large: Matching HLA type and CMV infection were both indicated by public TCR beta signatures. Study observations and caveats: HLA-C-restricted CMV-specific TCR beta clonotypes were dominant in the ex vivo response. Pooled public TCR beta family frequency picked out CMV carriers with the relevant HLA.

Germline values: CDR1 SNHLY, CDR2 FYNNEI. The ends were cut back, 5 bases at V and 8 bases at J, with 18 bases in the middle. The CDR3 totals 15 residues. TCRdb re-called the reads with MiXCR, one entry per CDR3 protein. The sample includes more than 50,000 distinct CDR3 sequences, 25% to 40% seen only once; the top ten take roughly 70%. This clonotype was found a few times. The antigen is unknown. The gene calls are TRBV2 and TRBJ1-4, with D perhaps TRBD1 (5 bases). This receptor was identified in a human donor in good health (CMV status not recorded). Some clones in this sample may be carry-over from other donors' samples. Sequences were obtained from PBMCs, sequenced either directly or after in vitro stimulation (not recorded which). The CDR3 DNA is TGTGCCAGCAGTCCGGGGCGTCGGAGGGACGAAAAACTGTTTTTT. Protein: CASSPGRRRDEKLFF.